A selection of T cell receptor beta chains follows, all from one sample in a study of blood T cells in healthy people across ages. MiXCR was run by TCRdb on the 5' RACE reads, yielding one entry per CDR3 protein. The data hold more than 900,000 distinct CDR3 sequences, with 20% to 25% observed a single time. These data also featured in a second study, about T cells of mothers and their children.

What was sequenced was blood. The receptor set was obtained from a girl aged 2 to 10 in good health. Each CDR3 is given with its conserved first and last residue. The D gene is left open where the match is weak. A clone size is listed for some rows: how often the clone was seen (once, few, many), or a class if it is expanded.

>TRBD1|NA|15|TRBV27|TRBJ2-6
CASSSTGRGANVLTF
TGTGCCAGCAGCTCGACAGGGCGTGGGGCCAACGTCCTGACTTTC
>NA|NA|16|TRBV20-1|TRBJ2-5
CSARDMGRGPRETQYF
TGCAGTGCTAGAGATATGGGGAGGGGGCCTCGAGAGACCCAGTACTTC
>NA|NA|14|TRBV20-1|TRBJ2-3
CSARGLTLTDTQYF
TGCAGTGCCAGGGGACTCACCCTCACAGATACGCAGTATTTT
>NA|NA|16|TRBV7-9|TRBJ2-7
CASSFLRQERPYEQYF
TGTGCCAGCAGCTTTTTGCGACAAGAGAGGCCCTACGAGCAGTACTTC
>NA|few|11|TRBV19|TRBJ1-1
CASQLNTEAFF
TGTGCCAGCCAGCTGAACACTGAAGCTTTCTTT
>NA|NA|15|TRBV2|TRBJ2-1
CARNRDLSSYNEQFF
TGTGCCAGAAACAGGGACCTTAGCTCCTACAATGAGCAGTTCTTC
>TRBD2|few|13|TRBV5-1|TRBJ2-1
CASSPSGANEQFF
TGCGCCAGCAGCCCTAGCGGGGCCAATGAGCAGTTCTTC
>TRBD2|once|14|TRBV7-2|TRBJ2-1
CASSPRSLAAEQFF
TGTGCCAGCAGCCCCCGCTCACTAGCGGCTGAGCAGTTCTTC
>NA|few|12|TRBV7-9|TRBJ1-1
CASSPNALEAFF
TGTGCCAGCAGCCCAAATGCTCTTGAAGCTTTCTTT
>NA|NA|13|TRBV12-3/TRBV12-4|TRBJ2-1
CASSLVINNEQFF
TGTGCCAGCAGTTTAGTGATTAACAATGAGCAGTTCTTC
>TRBD2|NA|15|TRBV12-3/TRBV12-4|TRBJ2-1
CASSPRTSPYNEQFF
TGTGCCAGCAGTCCCCGGACTAGCCCCTACAATGAGCAGTTCTTC